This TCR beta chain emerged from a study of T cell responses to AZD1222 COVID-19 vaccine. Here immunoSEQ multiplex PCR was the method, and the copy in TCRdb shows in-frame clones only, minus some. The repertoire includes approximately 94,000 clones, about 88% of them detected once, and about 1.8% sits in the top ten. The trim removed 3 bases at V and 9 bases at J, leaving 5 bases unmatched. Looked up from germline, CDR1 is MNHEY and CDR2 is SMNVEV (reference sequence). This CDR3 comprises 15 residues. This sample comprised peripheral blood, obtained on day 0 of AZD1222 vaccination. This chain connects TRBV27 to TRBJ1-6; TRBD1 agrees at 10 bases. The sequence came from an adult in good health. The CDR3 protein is CASSFIGTGVSPLHF. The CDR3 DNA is TGTGCCAGCAGTTTTATAGGGACAGGGGTTTCACCCCTCCACTTT.